The 23 T cell receptor beta chains below come from one sample, sequenced in a study of cytomegalovirus exposure and HLA in healthy donors. The PCR ran on 60 Vbeta and 13 Jbeta primers. The table came from immunoSEQ multiplex PCR; TCRdb's copy has only in-frame clones and leaves some out. The table lists over 150,000 clones, approximately 77% of them singletons, with roughly 7.4% in the top ten. The source material was PBMCs. The source is a male donor in good health and CMV-seropositive.

The V call is TRBV7-2, the J call TRBJ1-4; a possible D gene is TRBD1 (5 bases). This CDR3 contains 14 residues. The V and J ends lost 5 bases and 8 bases respectively, with 15 bases between them. Germline V CDR1 and CDR2: SGHTA, FQGNSA. The CDR3 here is CASSRELQDEKLFF. As DNA, the CDR3 is TGTGCCAGCAGCCGAGAACTACAGGACGAAAAACTGTTTTTT.

The chain links TRBV18 to TRBJ2-7; possibly TRBD2 for D (6 bases). The CDR3 totals 12 residues. V was shortened by 3 bases and J by 4 bases, with 7 bases between the two germline ends. Germline V gives CDR1 KGHSH, CDR2 LQKENI. The CDR3 coding sequence is TGTGCCAGCTCACCCGGGGGTTACGAGCAGTACTTC. Protein sequence: CASSPGGYEQYF.

The chain employs TRBV5-1 and TRBJ2-2; 7 bases map to TRBD1. CDR3 size: 17 residues. CDR1 is SGHRS and CDR2 is YFSETQ in the germline V gene. V lost 2 bases and J lost 0; bases outside the gene matches: 7. CDR3 loop: CASSFEPGGTNTGELFF. The DNA for the CDR3 is TGCGCCAGCAGCTTTGAGCCAGGGGGAACGAACACCGGGGAGCTGTTTTTT.

The chain uses TRBV6-5 and TRBJ1-2; D remains unclear. The V end lost 5 bases, the J end lost 6 bases, and 16 bases lay between the germline ends. Germline V gene sequence: CDR1 MNHEY, CDR2 SVGAGI. The CDR3 extends over 14 amino acids. CDR3 DNA sequence: TGTGCCAGCAGTGACGTCCCGACTTGGGATGGCTACACCTTC. Protein product: CASSDVPTWDGYTF.

The chain is built from TRBV7-9 and TRBJ2-1, with TRBD2 as a possible D gene (5 bases). The CDR3 consists of 16 residues. Trimming cost V 5 bases and J 2 bases, with 16 bases left between them. CDR1 is SEHNR and CDR2 is FQNEAQ in the germline V gene (reference sequence). CDR3 nucleotides: TGTGCCAGCAGCCCCATGGGTGTGAGGGCCTACAATGAGCAGTTCTTC. Amino acid sequence: CASSPMGVRAYNEQFF.

The chain carries TRBV27 and TRBJ2-2; 8 nucleotides align to TRBD1. CDR3 length: 15 amino acids. Looked up from germline, CDR1 is MNHEY and CDR2 is SMNVEV (reference sequence). Trimming cost V 8 bases and J 6 bases; bases outside gene matches: 11. The CDR3 protein is CASSPRQGRPGELFF. The CDR3, as DNA: TGTGCCAGCTCCCCAAGACAGGGGCGTCCCGGGGAGCTGTTTTTT.

The V gene is TRBV10-3, the J gene TRBJ1-2; 8 positions agree with TRBD1. This CDR3 contains 13 residues. The germline CDR1 and CDR2 sequences are ENHRY and SYGVKD. The junction had 1 base not matched to a gene; V was cut back by 2 bases and J by 5 bases. CDR3 amino acids: CAISERDRYGYTF. CDR3 DNA sequence: TGTGCCATCAGTGAGCGGGACAGGTATGGCTACACCTTC.

This chain links TRBV19 with TRBJ2-7; 10 bases match TRBD2. Looked up from germline, CDR1 is LNHDA and CDR2 is SQIVND (reference sequence). The V gene end was trimmed by 3 bases and the J gene end by 0 bases; junction bases not matched to a gene: 2. The CDR3 runs to 15 residues. The CDR3 here is CASSILAGDSYEQYF. CDR3 sequence (DNA): TGTGCCAGTAGTATTCTAGCGGGGGACTCCTACGAGCAGTACTTC.

The chain links TRBV2 to TRBJ2-7, with a tentative D call TRBD2 (7 bases). Between the trimmed V and J ends, which lost 4 bases and 3 bases, there was a span of 19 bases. CDR1 SNHLY and CDR2 FYNNEI come from the germline V gene. There are 16 residues in the CDR3. The CDR3 protein is CASSARSRGANYEQYF. CDR3 coding DNA: TGTGCCAGCAGTGCCAGGTCCCGGGGGGCTAACTACGAGCAGTACTTC.

Concerning this clone: The same CDR3 also results from other DNA sequences found in this sample. This chain links TRBV4-2 with TRBJ2-3, with 16 nucleotides matching TRBD2. Germline V gene sequence: CDR1 LGHNA, CDR2 YNFKEQ. The CDR3 has 16 amino acids. V lost 3 bases, J lost 4 bases, and 1 base stayed unmatched. The chain's CDR3 is CASSQGLAGGPDTQYF. The DNA for the CDR3 is TGTGCCAGCAGCCAGGGACTAGCGGGGGGGCCAGATACGCAGTATTTT.

This sequence joins TRBV2 and TRBJ1-3, with TRBD1 matching 8 bases. This CDR3 has 15 amino acids. V was pared by 7 bases and J by 3 bases, with 8 bases of the junction left unmatched. CDR1 is SNHLY and CDR2 is FYNNEI in the germline V gene. The CDR3 DNA sequence: TGTGCCAGCAAAATCGGACAGGGAGGTGGAAACACCATATATTTT. It yields the protein CASKIGQGGGNTIYF.

The chain carries TRBV16 and TRBJ1-1; D call uncertain. This CDR3 spans 14 amino acids. Germline V lookup: CDR1 KGHSY, CDR2 FQNENV. V was trimmed by 1 base and J by 1 base, leaving 7 bases between them. CDR3 loop: CASSQLIPNTEAFF. CDR3 bases: TGTGCCAGCAGCCAATTAATCCCGAACACTGAAGCTTTCTTT.

The chain has TRBV4-1 and TRBJ2-3, with 8 bases that match TRBD1. The CDR3 covers 15 residues. The junction had 4 bases not matched to a gene; V was cut back by 2 bases and J by 3 bases. CDR1 is MGHRA, CDR2 YSYEKL, per germline. CDR3 in DNA: TGCGCCAGCAGCCAACGGGACAGGAATACAGATACGCAGTATTTT. Translating gives CASSQRDRNTDTQYF.

This clone has more than one count but fewer than ten. This sequence joins TRBV5-6 and TRBJ2-1; 7 bases are a match to TRBD1. The CDR3 sequence is 16 residues long. V gave up 4 bases and J gave up 2 bases; unmatched junction bases: 9. Per the germline V gene, CDR1 is SGHDT and CDR2 is YYEEEE. CDR3 sequence: CASSPGTGVPYNEQFF. The DNA for the CDR3 is TGTGCCAGCAGCCCCGGTACAGGGGTCCCCTACAATGAGCAGTTCTTC. The full variable domain, in which reference TRBV5-6 and TRBJ2-1 provide the parts outside the CDR3, is DAGVTQSPTHLIKTRGQQVTLRCSPKSGHDTVSWYQQALGQGPQFIFQYYEEEERQRGNFPDRFSGHQFPNYSSELNVNALLLGDSALYLCASSPGTGVPYNEQFFGPGTRLTVL.

Of note for this clone: Other DNA sequences within the sample encode an identical CDR3. V is TRBV9 and J is TRBJ1-2, with D uncertain. CDR3 length: 11 residues. Germline CDR1 is SGDLS and CDR2 is YYNGEE. Trimming removed 3 bases at V and 8 bases at J, with 8 bases between. The CDR3 sequence is CASSGLLGYTF. The CDR3 nucleotides read TGTGCCAGCAGCGGACTTTTAGGCTACACCTTC. Full variable domain (rest looked up from reference TRBV9 and TRBJ1-2): DSGVTQTPKHLITATGQRVTLRCSPRSGDLSVYWYQQSLDQGLQFLIQYYNGEERAKGNILERFSAQQFPDLHSELNLSSLELGDSALYFCASSGLLGYTFGSGTRLTVV.

V gene TRBV14 combines with J gene TRBJ1-3; D not resolved. Trimming stripped 0 bases from V and 8 bases from J, with 17 bases between. This CDR3 comprises 16 residues. The germline gives CDR1 SGHDN, CDR2 FVKESK. CDR3 region: CASSQDGENSFHTIYF. The CDR3 DNA reads as TGTGCCAGCAGCCAAGATGGTGAGAACAGCTTCCACACCATATATTTT.

This chain connects TRBV6-5 to TRBJ2-7, with 9 bases aligning to TRBD1. Germline CDR1 reads MNHEY; CDR2 reads SVGAGI. This CDR3 is built from 14 residues. Losses at the gene ends were 6 bases for V and 3 bases for J; bases not matched to a gene: 6. The DNA of the CDR3 is TGTGCCAGCAGCCGGGACAGGGTTGTCTACGAGCAGTACTTC. It is translated as CASSRDRVVYEQYF.

Note on this clone: Other nucleotide sequences from this sample produce the same CDR3. This rearrangement joins TRBV11-2 to TRBJ2-5, with 9 bases fitting TRBD2. V gave up 5 bases and J gave up 1 base; unmatched junction bases: 2. The CDR3 is 14 amino acids. In germline, CDR1 is SGHAT, CDR2 FQNNGV. In nucleotides, the CDR3 is TGTGCCAGCAGCCGAGCGGGGGGCCAAGAGACCCAGTACTTC. Protein sequence: CASSRAGGQETQYF.

The rearrangement links TRBV10-1 to TRBJ1-1, with D tentatively TRBD1 (5 bases). The germline gives CDR1 WNHNN, CDR2 SYGVQD (reference sequence). The CDR3 consists of 14 residues. V was clipped by 4 bases and J by 3 bases, with 12 bases between them. CDR3 in DNA: TGCGCCAGCAGTGCGGGCGGGGCGGACACTGAAGCTTTCTTT. It is translated as CASSAGGADTEAFF.

This clone was picked up a small number of times. The chain is built from TRBV4-1 and TRBJ2-7; 8 bases fit TRBD1. V lost 5 bases, J lost 2 bases, and 8 bases stayed unmatched. This CDR3 spans 15 amino acids. In germline, CDR1 is MGHRA, CDR2 YSYEKL. The CDR3: CASSEGWDRTYEQYF. The CDR3 DNA follows: TGCGCCAGCAGCGAGGGGTGGGACAGGACCTACGAGCAGTACTTC.

This chain uses TRBV5-8 with TRBJ1-1; no clear D gene. With 7 bases removed from V and 5 bases from J, the gap between germline ends came to 18 bases. CDR3 length: 14 residues. Germline CDR1 SGHTS, CDR2 YDEGEE. CDR3 region: CASDALVLETEAFF. In nucleotides, the CDR3 is TGTGCCAGCGACGCTCTAGTTCTGGAGACTGAAGCTTTCTTT.

This clone has only a few counts. This chain joins TRBV9 and TRBJ2-3; 10 bases align to TRBD2. Germline V gives CDR1 SGDLS, CDR2 YYNGEE. This CDR3 is 15 amino acids long. V trimming: 0 bases; J trimming: 5 bases; junction bases outside the gene matches: 3. The CDR3 protein is CASSVGVAGGDTQYF. Written as DNA, the CDR3 is TGTGCCAGCAGCGTAGGGGTAGCGGGAGGAGATACGCAGTATTTT.

The chain couples TRBV19 to TRBJ1-1, with 7 bases that match TRBD1. This CDR3 has 14 residues. Trimming removed 3 bases from V and 2 bases from J; junction bases left unmatched: 3. Germline CDR1 is LNHDA and CDR2 is SQIVND (reference sequence). The CDR3 loop is CASSIRGVNTEAFF. The CDR3 DNA reads TGTGCCAGTAGTATCAGGGGGGTAAACACTGAAGCTTTCTTT.